This TCR beta chain comes out of a study of T-cell reconstitution after alpha-beta-depleted transplantation in children. Germline V gives CDR1 MGHDK, CDR2 SYGVNS. Trimming removed 1 base at V and 0 bases at J, with 12 bases between. This CDR3 is 16 amino acids long. The authors prepared the TCRbeta library with unique molecular identifiers. TCRdb itself ran the PCR reads through MiXCR, one entry per CDR3 protein. The sample contains under 250,000 distinct CDR3 sequences, roughly 6.6% of which appear only once. This clonotype has ten or more counts. V is TRBV25-1 and J is TRBJ2-5; D unclear. The TCR comes from a boy younger than 10 with acute lymphoblastic leukemia, due to receive a stem cell transplant. The source was PBMCs, collected before TCRalphabeta/CD19-depleted stem cell transplant. This chain's CDR3 is CASSELDGVYQETQYF. The DNA for the CDR3 is TGTGCCAGCAGTGAATTAGATGGGGTTTACCAAGAGACCCAGTACTTC.